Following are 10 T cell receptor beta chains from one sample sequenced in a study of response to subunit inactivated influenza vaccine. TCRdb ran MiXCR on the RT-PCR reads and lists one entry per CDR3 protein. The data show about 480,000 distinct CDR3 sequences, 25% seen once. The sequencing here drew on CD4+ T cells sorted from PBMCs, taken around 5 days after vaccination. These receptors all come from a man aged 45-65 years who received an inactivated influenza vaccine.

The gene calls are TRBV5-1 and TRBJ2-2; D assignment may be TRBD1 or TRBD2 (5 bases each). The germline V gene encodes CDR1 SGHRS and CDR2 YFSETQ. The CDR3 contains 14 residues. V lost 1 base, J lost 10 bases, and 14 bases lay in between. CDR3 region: CASSLSFGAAELFF. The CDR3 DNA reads TGCGCCAGCAGCTTGTCATTCGGGGCCGCGGAGCTGTTTTTT.

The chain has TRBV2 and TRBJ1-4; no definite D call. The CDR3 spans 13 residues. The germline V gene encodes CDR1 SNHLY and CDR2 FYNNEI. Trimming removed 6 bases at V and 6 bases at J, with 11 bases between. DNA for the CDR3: TGTGCCAGCAGCCCGAATACGGATGAAAAACTGTTTTTT. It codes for CASSPNTDEKLFF.

The CDR3 reads CASSSMSGRVNNEQFF. Written as DNA, the CDR3 is TGTGCCAGCAGCTCTATGAGCGGGAGAGTTAACAATGAGCAGTTCTTC. J is TRBJ2-1 and V is TRBV7-2, with TRBD2 identical over 8 bases. V was clipped by 4 bases and J by 5 bases; unmatched bases: 10. CDR3 length equals 16 residues. Germline CDR1 is SGHTA and CDR2 is FQGNSA.

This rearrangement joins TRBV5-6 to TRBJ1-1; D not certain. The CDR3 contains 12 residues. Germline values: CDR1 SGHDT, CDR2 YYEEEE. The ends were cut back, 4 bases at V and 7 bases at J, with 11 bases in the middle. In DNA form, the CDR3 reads TGTGCCAGCAGCAAGATGATTGATGAAGCTTTCTTT. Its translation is CASSKMIDEAFF.

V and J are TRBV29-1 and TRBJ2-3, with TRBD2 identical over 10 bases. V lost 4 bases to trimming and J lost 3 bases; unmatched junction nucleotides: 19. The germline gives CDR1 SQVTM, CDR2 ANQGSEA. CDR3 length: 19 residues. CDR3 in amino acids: CSVAHRLAGVGGRTDTQYF. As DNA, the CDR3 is TGCAGCGTTGCCCACAGACTAGCGGGCGTTGGGGGTCGAACAGATACGCAGTATTTT.

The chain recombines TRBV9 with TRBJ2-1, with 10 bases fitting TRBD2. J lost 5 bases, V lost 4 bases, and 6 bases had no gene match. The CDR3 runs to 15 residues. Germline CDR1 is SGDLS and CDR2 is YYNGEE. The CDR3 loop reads CASSPGLANHNEQFF. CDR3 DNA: TGTGCCAGCAGCCCGGGACTAGCGAACCACAATGAGCAGTTCTTC.

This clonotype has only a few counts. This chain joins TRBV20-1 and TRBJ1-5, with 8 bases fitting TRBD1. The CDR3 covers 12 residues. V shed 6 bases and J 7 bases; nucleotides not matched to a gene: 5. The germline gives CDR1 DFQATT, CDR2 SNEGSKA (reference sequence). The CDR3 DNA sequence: TGCAGTGCCGGACAGGGTACGCAGCCCCAGCATTTT. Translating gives CSAGQGTQPQHF.

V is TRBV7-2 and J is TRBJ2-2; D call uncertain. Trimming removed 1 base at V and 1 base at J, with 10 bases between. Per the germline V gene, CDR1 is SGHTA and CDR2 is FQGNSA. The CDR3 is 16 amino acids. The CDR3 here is CASSLGPAENTGELFF. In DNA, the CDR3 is TGTGCCAGCAGCTTAGGTCCGGCAGAGAACACCGGGGAGCTGTTTTTT.

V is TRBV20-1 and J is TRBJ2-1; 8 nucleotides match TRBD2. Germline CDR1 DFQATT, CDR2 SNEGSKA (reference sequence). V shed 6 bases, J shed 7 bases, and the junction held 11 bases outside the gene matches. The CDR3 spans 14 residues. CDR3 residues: CSASIGGGSNEQFF. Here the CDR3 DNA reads TGCAGTGCCTCGATCGGGGGGGGGAGTAATGAGCAGTTCTTC.

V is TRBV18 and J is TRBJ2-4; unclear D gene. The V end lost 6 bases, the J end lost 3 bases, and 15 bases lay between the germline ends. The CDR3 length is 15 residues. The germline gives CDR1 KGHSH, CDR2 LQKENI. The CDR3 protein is CASSLTELRKNIQYF. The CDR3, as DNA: TGTGCCAGCTCCCTGACGGAACTGCGCAAAAACATTCAGTACTTC.